The 5 T cell receptor beta chains below were found in one sample sequenced in a study of control samples from healthy donors and cancer patients. Profiling relied on immunoSEQ multiplex PCR, and the TCRdb table lists in-frame clones only, not all of them. This table has about 190,000 clones, roughly nine tenths appearing once. The sequencing sample was made of blood. These receptors were obtained from a young man in good health.

The V and J genes are TRBV30 and TRBJ2-1; no clear D gene. The CDR3 consists of 14 residues. V was trimmed by 0 bases and J by 0 bases, leaving 6 bases between them. Germline lookup yields CDR1 GTSNPN and CDR2 SVGIG (reference sequence). DNA of the CDR3: TGTGCCTGGAGTGTAAGGAGCTCCTACAATGAGCAGTTCTTC. It encodes CAWSVRSSYNEQFF.

DNA of the CDR3: TGTGCCAGTAGAAGGGACAGACTGGCATCGAACACTGAAGCTTTCTTT. Encoded protein: CASRRDRLASNTEAFF. The chain is built from TRBV19 and TRBJ1-1; 7 bases match TRBD1. V gave up 6 bases and J gave up 1 base; unmatched junction bases: 11. The CDR3 loop spans 16 amino acids. Germline V CDR1 and CDR2: LNHDA, SQIVND (reference sequence).

The chain employs TRBV5-1 and TRBJ2-3; 9 nucleotides agree with TRBD1. Germline V gene sequence: CDR1 SGHRS, CDR2 YFSETQ. The V segment lost 0 bases and the J segment 7 bases; nucleotides outside the gene matches: 18. The length of the CDR3 is 19 residues. CDR3 nucleotides: TGCGCCAGCAGCTTGGGAACAGGGACAGGGTCGCCGGTTGCAAATACGCAGTATTTT. This gives the protein CASSLGTGTGSPVANTQYF.

The chain uses TRBV6-5 and TRBJ2-2, with D maybe TRBD1 (5 bases). The length of the CDR3 is 14 residues. The V end was cut by 5 bases, the J end by 5 bases, with 12 bases between. Germline assignment: CDR1 MNHEY and CDR2 SVGAGI. The CDR3 bases are TGTGCCAGCAGTCCACGACAGACTACCGGGGAGCTGTTTTTT. This gives the protein CASSPRQTTGELFF.

This clone was observed at least ten times. The chain joins TRBV7-9 to TRBJ1-1; no clear D gene. The V gene lost 0 bases and the J gene lost 4 bases, with 9 bases spanning the gap. Germline assignment: CDR1 SEHNR and CDR2 FQNEAQ (reference sequence). CDR3 length: 14 residues. The CDR3: CASSLAQSRTEAFF. CDR3 DNA: TGTGCCAGCAGCTTAGCTCAATCTCGCACTGAAGCTTTCTTT.